The rows below give T cell receptor beta chains drawn from one sample of a study of shared clonotypes between healthy human individuals. TCRdb's copy holds only in-frame clones and misses some; the assay was immunoSEQ multiplex PCR. The repertoire consists of some 2,000,000 clones, with 90% to 95% occurring once and the leading ten covering about 0.13%. Sample: naive CD4+ T cells sorted from blood. These receptors were taken from a man aged 18 to 29 in good health. Each CDR3 is given with its conserved first and last residue. D genes are given only for firm matches. Expanded clones are given a class, and other clones once, few, many or no size at all.

clone size	V gene	CDR3 length	D gene	J gene	CDR3 protein	CDR3 DNA
NA	TRBV5-6	15	TRBD1	TRBJ2-7	CASSLDGTGLDEQYF	TGTGCCAGCAGCTTGGATGGGACAGGGTTGGACGAGCAGTACTTC
NA	TRBV5-1	16	NA	TRBJ1-6	CASSLAAGSYNSPLHF	TGCGCCAGCAGCTTGGCGGCCGGCTCCTATAATTCACCCCTCCACTTT
NA	TRBV18	16	NA	TRBJ1-6	CASSPMGRESGSPLHF	TGTGCCAGCTCACCTATGGGCAGGGAAAGTGGCTCACCCCTCCACTTT
NA	TRBV5-4	14	NA	TRBJ2-3	CASSPQGRSDTQYF	TGTGCCAGCAGCCCCCAGGGGAGGTCAGATACGCAGTATTTT
NA	TRBV10-1	15	TRBD2	TRBJ2-1	CASSEAGVGQGEQFF	TGCGCCAGCAGTGAGGCGGGAGTTGGACAAGGAGAGCAGTTCTTC
NA	TRBV9	13	NA	TRBJ1-5	CASSVNPNQPQHF	TGTGCCAGCAGCGTAAACCCGAATCAGCCCCAGCATTTT
NA	TRBV5-1	15	NA	TRBJ1-2	CASRVMGGADYGYTF	TGCGCCAGCAGGGTTATGGGGGGCGCGGACTATGGCTACACCTTC
NA	TRBV25-1	15	NA	TRBJ1-1	CASSGLTGLRTEAFF	TGTGCCAGCAGTGGTTTGACGGGTTTGCGCACTGAAGCTTTCTTT
NA	TRBV5-4	15	NA	TRBJ2-1	CASSLEWQGGNEQFF	TGTGCCAGCAGCTTGGAATGGCAGGGTGGCAATGAGCAGTTCTTC
NA	TRBV18	12	NA	TRBJ2-7	CASSGQSYEQYF	TGTGCCAGCTCAGGACAGAGCTACGAGCAGTACTTC
NA	TRBV6-5	14	TRBD1	TRBJ2-7	CASSPGTASYEQYF	TGTGCCAGCAGCCCCGGGACAGCCTCCTACGAGCAGTACTTC
NA	TRBV28	12	NA	TRBJ2-7	CASRPTGRVSYF	TGTGCCAGCAGACCGACAGGCAGAGTTTCGTACTTC
NA	TRBV6-6	13	TRBD1	TRBJ1-2	CASSLRTGYGYTF	TGTGCCAGCAGTCTAAGGACAGGCTATGGCTACACCTTC
NA	TRBV7-2	14	NA	TRBJ2-3	CASSTFTSTDTQYF	TGTGCCAGCAGCACCTTTACTAGCACAGATACGCAGTATTTT
NA	TRBV2	14	NA	TRBJ1-5	CASSAGISNQPQHF	TGTGCCAGCAGTGCGGGGATTAGCAATCAGCCCCAGCATTTT
once	TRBV5-5	10	TRBD2	TRBJ2-1	CATKIAGQFF	TGTGCCACAAAAATAGCGGGGCAGTTCTTC
NA	TRBV27	15	TRBD1	TRBJ1-2	CASSYSGGSNYGYTF	TGTGCCAGCAGTTATTCAGGGGGGAGTAACTATGGCTACACCTTC
NA	TRBV5-1	16	NA	TRBJ2-5	CASSWAGAAQGETQYF	TGCGCCAGCAGCTGGGCCGGGGCCGCCCAAGGAGAGACCCAGTACTTC
NA	TRBV10-3	12	NA	TRBJ1-1	CAISGPSLGAFF	TGTGCCATCTCGGGGCCCTCGCTGGGGGCTTTCTTT
NA	TRBV5-5	15	TRBD1	TRBJ2-7	CASSFDDRARYEQYF	TGTGCCAGCAGCTTTGATGACAGGGCGCGCTACGAGCAGTACTTC
NA	TRBV15	14	NA	TRBJ2-7	CATSGEGVSYEQYF	TGTGCCACCAGCGGGGAGGGGGTGTCCTACGAGCAGTACTTC
NA	TRBV30	12	NA	TRBJ1-2	CACPRREAGYTF	TGTGCCTGCCCGAGGAGGGAGGCTGGCTACACCTTC
NA	TRBV25-1	15	TRBD1	TRBJ1-1	CARGGDRVRNTEAFF	TGTGCCAGGGGAGGGGACAGGGTGAGGAACACTGAAGCTTTCTTT
NA	TRBV7-3	14	NA	TRBJ2-3	CASSVNGVSNTQYF	TGTGCCAGCAGCGTAAACGGAGTTTCAAATACGCAGTATTTT
NA	TRBV7-9	13	NA	TRBJ1-1	CASSLPTEDEAFF	TGTGCCAGCAGCCTACCGACAGAGGATGAAGCTTTCTTT
NA	TRBV6-5	14	NA	TRBJ2-7	CASRDTGRAYEQYF	TGTGCCAGCAGAGACACGGGGCGAGCCTACGAGCAGTACTTC